This T cell receptor (beta chain) was found in a study of blood T cell repertoires in COVID-19. Germline V gene sequence: CDR1 SGDLS, CDR2 YYNGEE. The V and J ends lost 0 bases and 0 bases respectively, with 9 bases between them. This CDR3 contains 16 residues. TCRdb keeps only in-frame clones here, not all; method: immunoSEQ multiplex PCR. The sample has approximately 79,000 clones, 84% seen once; the top ten hold 20% to 25%. This TCR was sampled from a woman aged 45-65 years with acute or convalescent COVID-19. Sequencing used peripheral blood. This rearrangement joins TRBV9 to TRBJ2-2; D remains ambiguous. CDR3 DNA sequence: TGTGCCAGCAGCGTAGAGAGGAACGCGAACACCGGGGAGCTGTTTTTT. The encoded protein is CASSVERNANTGELFF.